A selection of T cell receptor beta chains follows, all from one sample in a study of CD8+ T cells in alopecia areata. Here immunoSEQ multiplex PCR was the method, and the copy in TCRdb shows in-frame clones only, minus some. This sample has around 100,000 clones, with 85% to 90% found just once. The material was CD8+ T cells sorted from blood, obtained between weeks 30 and 35, from a patient treated with tofacitinib. The source of these receptors is a human donor with alopecia areata. Both conserved end residues are part of each CDR3. A D gene is named only where the DNA matches it firmly. The size entry is marked missing in some rows and otherwise reads once, few, many or a size class.

J	V	D	size	DNA	CDR3
TRBJ2-5	TRBV7-9	TRBD1	-	TGTGCCAGCAGCTTCGCAGGACAGGGGGCACGGAAAGAGACCCAGTACTTC	CASSFAGQGARKETQYF
TRBJ2-2	TRBV4-1	-	-	TGCGCCAGCAGCCACCACCCCAACACCGGGGAGCTGTTTTTT	CASSHHPNTGELFF
TRBJ2-3	TRBV2	-	-	TGTGCCAGCAGTGACCCTTGGCGGCTCACAGATACGCAGTATTTT	CASSDPWRLTDTQYF
TRBJ2-4	TRBV6-5	-	-	TGTGCCAGCAGGCCCGGGCTGGCCAAAAACATTCAGTACTTC	CASRPGLAKNIQYF
TRBJ1-4	TRBV9	-	-	TGTGCCAGCAGCGAGGGCGACAGAGCACTCCCGGGGATTGAAAAACTGTTTTTT	CASSEGDRALPGIEKLFF
TRBJ2-7	TRBV7-9	-	-	TGTGCCAGCAGCCCCGACATTTCCTACGAGCAGTACTTC	CASSPDISYEQYF
TRBJ1-2	TRBV29-1	-	-	TGCAGCGTTGAGGACGACGCTATGAGGGGCTACACCTTC	CSVEDDAMRGYTF
TRBJ2-3	TRBV6-5	TRBD2	-	TGTGCCAGCAGTTACATGGCGGGGGGGCCATCAGATACGCAGTATTTT	CASSYMAGGPSDTQYF
TRBJ2-7	TRBV2	TRBD1	-	TGTGCCAGCAGTGAAGTGGGTGGTCAGGGGGTAAACGAGCAGTACTTC	CASSEVGGQGVNEQYF
TRBJ2-5	TRBV9	TRBD2	-	TGTGCCAGCAGCGTAGAGGGACTAGCAAAAGAGACCCAGTACTTC	CASSVEGLAKETQYF
TRBJ2-1	TRBV29-1	TRBD1	few	TGCAGCGTTGCATGGGGAGACAGGGGCAATGAGCAGTTCTTC	CSVAWGDRGNEQFF
TRBJ2-1	TRBV6-5	-	-	TGTGCCAGCAGTTACGCGGGAAGCTCCTACAATGAGCAGTTCTTC	CASSYAGSSYNEQFF
TRBJ2-1	TRBV6-5	TRBD2	-	TGTGCCAGCAGTTACGACCGGGAGGCGGACAATGAGCAGTTCTTC	CASSYDREADNEQFF
TRBJ2-7	TRBV14	-	few	TGTGCCAGCAGCCAAGTCGACCCCGGACCGAGCTCCTACGAGCAGTACTTC	CASSQVDPGPSSYEQYF
TRBJ1-1	TRBV25-1	-	once	TGTGCCAGCAGCCCCAGGGCAATGAACACTGAAGCTTTCTTT	CASSPRAMNTEAFF
TRBJ1-6	TRBV2	TRBD1	-	TGTGCCAGCAGTGAAGGAACAGGGGTCTCACCCCTCCACTTT	CASSEGTGVSPLHF
TRBJ2-1	TRBV7-2	-	-	TGTGCCAGCAGCTTAGAGGGGACCCTATACAATGAGCAGTTCTTC	CASSLEGTLYNEQFF
TRBJ2-1	TRBV9	TRBD2	-	TGTGCCAGCAGCGTGAGAGAAAGCGGGAAGGTCAATGAGCAGTTCTTC	CASSVRESGKVNEQFF
TRBJ2-3	TRBV5-1	-	-	TGCGCCAGCAGCTTGGCCGATCACTGGCCAGATACGCAGTATTTT	CASSLADHWPDTQYF
TRBJ1-1	TRBV27	-	-	TGTGCCAGCAGTTTCTCATCCCTTGGACAAGAAGCTTTCTTT	CASSFSSLGQEAFF
TRBJ2-7	TRBV5-1	TRBD2	-	TGCGCCAGCAGCACCGTAGCGGGAGGGCCTTCCAACGAGCAGTACTTC	CASSTVAGGPSNEQYF
TRBJ1-1	TRBV30	TRBD1	once	TGTGCCTGGACCCCCAAGGGGCAGGGGGCGAACACTGAAGCTTTCTTT	CAWTPKGQGANTEAFF
TRBJ2-1	TRBV7-9	TRBD2	-	TGTGCCAGCAGCATCCCGACTAGCCCCCGCGTGGATGAGCAGTTCTTC	CASSIPTSPRVDEQFF
TRBJ2-6	TRBV11-2	-	few	TGTGCCAGCAGCCCCCAGAATAGGGCCAACGTCCTGACTTTC	CASSPQNRANVLTF
TRBJ2-1	TRBV7-8	TRBD2	-	TGTGCCAGCAGCTTAGAACTAGCGGGGGCCCTAATTAGCATCAACAATGAGCAGTTCTTC	CASSLELAGALISINNEQFF
TRBJ2-3	TRBV9	-	-	TGTGCCAGCAGCGTGGGGGGTGAGGAGACAGATACGCAGTATTTT	CASSVGGEETDTQYF
TRBJ2-1	TRBV7-9	-	-	TGTGCCAGCAGCCCCCCTCTAGGTTCCAAGTACAATGAGCAGTTCTTC	CASSPPLGSKYNEQFF
TRBJ1-1	TRBV29-1	-	-	TGCAGCGCCTCCGCGTCCGGGAATGAAGCTTTCTTT	CSASASGNEAFF
TRBJ1-2	TRBV29-1	TRBD1	-	TGCAGCGTTGAACTGACAGGGGCCTATGGCTACACCTTC	CSVELTGAYGYTF
TRBJ2-1	TRBV30	TRBD2	few	TGTGCCTGGAGTGTCAGCGGGGGGAGGAATGAGCAGTTCTTC	CAWSVSGGRNEQFF
TRBJ2-1	TRBV11-2	-	few	TGTGCCAGCAGCTTAGTAGTCCATGAGCAGTTCTTC	CASSLVVHEQFF
TRBJ2-7	TRBV13	TRBD2	-	TGTGCCAGCAGCCTACAGGGGACTAGCGGGGCGTACGAGCAGTACTTC	CASSLQGTSGAYEQYF
TRBJ2-7	TRBV5-6	-	-	TGTGCCAGCAGCCTATTAGACTACGAGCAGTACTTC	CASSLLDYEQYF
TRBJ2-7	TRBV29-1	-	-	TGCAGCGTTGTTAGGGGCGTCGAGCAGTACTTC	CSVVRGVEQYF
TRBJ1-2	TRBV6-4	-	-	TGTGCCAGCAGTGACTCTCTCGGTTCTATGGGCTACACCTTC	CASSDSLGSMGYTF
TRBJ1-5	TRBV19	-	once	TGTGCCAGTAGTATAGTAGGGGAAGCGGGCAATCAGCCCCAGCATTTT	CASSIVGEAGNQPQHF
TRBJ2-1	TRBV18	-	once	TGTGCCAGCTCACCACAGGGGGATGAGCAGTTCTTC	CASSPQGDEQFF
TRBJ2-7	TRBV7-8	-	-	TGTGCCAGCATCCCGAGTGAGGGGACCTACGAGCAGTACTTC	CASIPSEGTYEQYF
TRBJ2-7	TRBV7-3	TRBD1	-	TGTGCCAGCAGCTTAAACGCAGGGGGCACCTACGAGCAGTACTTC	CASSLNAGGTYEQYF
TRBJ2-2	TRBV7-6	-	-	TGTGCCAGCACCCAAAACACCGGGGAGCTGTTTTTT	CASTQNTGELFF
TRBJ1-1	TRBV7-9	-	few	TGTGCCAGCGTTCCGCCTTTGAACACTGAAGCTTTCTTT	CASVPPLNTEAFF
TRBJ2-7	TRBV6-6	TRBD1	-	TGTGCCAGCAGTTTAGGGACAGTAACCTACGAGCAGTACTTC	CASSLGTVTYEQYF
TRBJ2-7	TRBV29-1	TRBD1	-	TGCAGCGTTACCTTAGGACAGGGCTACGAGCAGTACTTC	CSVTLGQGYEQYF
TRBJ2-7	TRBV7-3	TRBD1	-	TGTGCCAGCAGCCGCGGACAGGGCCCTTCCTACGAGCAGTACTTC	CASSRGQGPSYEQYF
TRBJ2-7	TRBV7-9	-	few	TGTGCCAGCAGCTTAGGGTCAGGGCTCTACGAGCAGTACTTC	CASSLGSGLYEQYF
TRBJ2-7	TRBV9	TRBD2	-	TGTGCCAGCAGCGGAGGACTAGCGGCCTACGAGCAGTACTTC	CASSGGLAAYEQYF
TRBJ2-4	TRBV11-2	-	-	TGTGCCACCCAGGGGCGGTATCTAGCCAAAAACATTCAGTACTTC	CATQGRYLAKNIQYF
TRBJ2-1	TRBV19	TRBD2	few	TGTGCCAGTAGTATTCGGGGGGATTCCTACAATGAGCAGTTCTTC	CASSIRGDSYNEQFF
TRBJ1-1	TRBV5-1	TRBD1	-	TGCGCCAGCAGCTTGGGACAGGGGAGGACTGAAGCTTTCTTT	CASSLGQGRTEAFF
TRBJ2-7	TRBV29-1	-	few	TGCAGCGTTGCCACAGGGAGCTCCTACGAGCAGTACTTC	CSVATGSSYEQYF
TRBJ1-5	TRBV25-1	-	-	TGTGCCAGCAGTGAATTGGAGGGGCAGCCCCAGCATTTT	CASSELEGQPQHF
TRBJ2-5	TRBV29-1	-	-	TGCAGCGTTGAAAGGGGGACCCCGGGGGCGCATTGGGAGACCCAGTACTTC	CSVERGTPGAHWETQYF
TRBJ2-7	TRBV30	TRBD2	-	TGTGCCTTGACTAGCGGGACCTCCTACGAGCAGTACTTC	CALTSGTSYEQYF
TRBJ2-7	TRBV4-1	TRBD1	-	TGCGCCAGCAGCCAAGCCTGGACAGGGATCCGATACGAGCAGTACTTC	CASSQAWTGIRYEQYF
TRBJ2-3	TRBV11-2	-	-	TGTGCCAGCAGCTTAGCCCACACAGATACGCAGTATTTT	CASSLAHTDTQYF
TRBJ2-2	TRBV29-1	-	-	TGCAGCGTTGGGCCGGGACTCACCGGGGAGCTGTTTTTT	CSVGPGLTGELFF